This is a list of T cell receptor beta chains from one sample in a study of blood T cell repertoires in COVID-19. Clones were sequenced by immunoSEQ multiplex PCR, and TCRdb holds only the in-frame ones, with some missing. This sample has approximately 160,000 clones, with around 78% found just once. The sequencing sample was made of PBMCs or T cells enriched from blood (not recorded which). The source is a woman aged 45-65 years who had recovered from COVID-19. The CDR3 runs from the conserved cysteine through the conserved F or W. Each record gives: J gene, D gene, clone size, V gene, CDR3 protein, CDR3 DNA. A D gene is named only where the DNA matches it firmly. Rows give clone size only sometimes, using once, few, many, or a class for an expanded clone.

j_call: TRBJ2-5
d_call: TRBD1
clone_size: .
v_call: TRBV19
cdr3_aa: CASSIGGDRGETQYF
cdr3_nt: TGTGCCAGTAGTATAGGAGGGGACAGGGGAGAGACCCAGTACTTC

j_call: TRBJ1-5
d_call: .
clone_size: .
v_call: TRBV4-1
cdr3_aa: CASSQDKGFQPQHF
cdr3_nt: TGCGCCAGCAGCCAAGATAAGGGGTTTCAGCCCCAGCATTTT

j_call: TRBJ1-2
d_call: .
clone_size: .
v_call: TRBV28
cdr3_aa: CASSSRHRGYTF
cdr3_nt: TGTGCCAGCAGTTCGCGTCATCGGGGCTACACCTTC

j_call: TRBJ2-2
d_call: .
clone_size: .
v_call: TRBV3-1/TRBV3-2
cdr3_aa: CASSLQGLELFF
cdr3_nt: TGTGCCAGCAGCCTACAGGGTTTGGAGCTGTTTTTT

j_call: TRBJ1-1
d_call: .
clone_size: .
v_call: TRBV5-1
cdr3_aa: CASSWTATTGAFF
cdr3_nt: TGCGCCAGCAGCTGGACAGCGACCACTGGGGCTTTCTTT

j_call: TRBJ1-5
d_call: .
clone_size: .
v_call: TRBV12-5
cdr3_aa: CASGNHPTSYSNQPQHF
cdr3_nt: TGTGCTAGTGGTAACCATCCAACCAGTTATAGCAATCAGCCCCAGCATTTT

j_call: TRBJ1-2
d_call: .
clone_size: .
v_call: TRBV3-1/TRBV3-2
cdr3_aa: CASSQVPLAGGYTF
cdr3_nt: TGTGCCAGCAGCCAAGTCCCCCTCGCAGGTGGCTACACCTTC

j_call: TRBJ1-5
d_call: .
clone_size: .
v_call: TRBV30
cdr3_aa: CAWGGGLDQPQHF
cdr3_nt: TGTGCCTGGGGCGGGGGGTTGGATCAGCCCCAGCATTTT

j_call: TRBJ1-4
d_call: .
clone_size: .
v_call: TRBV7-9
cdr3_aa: CAWRPVATNEKLFF
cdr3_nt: TGTGCTTGGAGGCCAGTTGCAACTAATGAAAAACTGTTTTTT

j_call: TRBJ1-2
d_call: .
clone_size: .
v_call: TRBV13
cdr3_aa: CASSFHLPRRRFNYGYTF
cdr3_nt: TGTGCCAGCAGCTTCCACTTACCTCGACGGAGATTTAACTATGGCTACACCTTC

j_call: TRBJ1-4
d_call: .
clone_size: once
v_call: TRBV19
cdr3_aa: CASTEANEKLFF
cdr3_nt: TGTGCCAGTACAGAGGCCAATGAAAAACTGTTTTTT

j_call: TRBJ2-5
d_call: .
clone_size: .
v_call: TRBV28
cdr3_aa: CASSSLALDQETQYF
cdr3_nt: TGTGCCAGCAGTTCGCTGGCCCTAGACCAAGAGACCCAGTACTTC

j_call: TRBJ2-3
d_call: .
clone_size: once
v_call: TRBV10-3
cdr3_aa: CAISERVRATDTQYF
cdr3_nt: TGTGCCATCAGTGAGCGGGTCCGCGCAACCGATACGCAGTATTTT

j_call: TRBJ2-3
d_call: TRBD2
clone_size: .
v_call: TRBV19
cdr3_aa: CASTLTSGRPDTQYF
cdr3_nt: TGTGCCAGTACGTTGACCAGCGGGAGGCCAGATACGCAGTATTTT

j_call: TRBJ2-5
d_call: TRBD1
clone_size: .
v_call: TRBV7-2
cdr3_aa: CASSLGTGGKTQYF
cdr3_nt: TGTGCCAGCAGCTTGGGGACAGGGGGGAAGACCCAGTACTTC

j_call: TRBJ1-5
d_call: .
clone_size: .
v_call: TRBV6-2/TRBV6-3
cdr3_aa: CASSPYTGTTKEYNQPQHF
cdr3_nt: TGTGCCAGCAGTCCGTACACCGGGACTACTAAGGAGTACAATCAGCCCCAGCATTTT

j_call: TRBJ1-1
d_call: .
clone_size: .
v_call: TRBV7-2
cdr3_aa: CASSLYLRAEAFF
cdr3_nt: TGTGCCAGCAGCTTATATCTCAGGGCTGAAGCTTTCTTT

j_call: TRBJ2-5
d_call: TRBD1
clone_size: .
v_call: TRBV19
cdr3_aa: CASSISPGGIPTGETQYF
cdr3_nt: TGTGCCAGTAGTATTTCGCCAGGGGGCATCCCAACGGGGGAGACCCAGTACTTC

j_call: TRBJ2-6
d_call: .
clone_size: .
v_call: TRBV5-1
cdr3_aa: CASTLLTSGANVLTF
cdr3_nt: TGCGCCAGCACACTACTTACCTCTGGGGCCAACGTCCTGACTTTC

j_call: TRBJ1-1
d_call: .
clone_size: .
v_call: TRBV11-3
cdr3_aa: CASSRGQLTEAFF
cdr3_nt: TGTGCCAGCAGCCGAGGACAGCTCACTGAAGCTTTCTTT

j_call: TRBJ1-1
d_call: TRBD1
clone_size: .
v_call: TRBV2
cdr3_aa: CASSRDRGQSTEAFF
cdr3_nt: TGTGCCAGCAGCCGGGACAGGGGGCAGAGCACTGAAGCTTTCTTT

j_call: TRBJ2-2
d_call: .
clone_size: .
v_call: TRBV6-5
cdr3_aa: CASSYSSSPNTGELFF
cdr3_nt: TGTGCCAGCAGTTACTCTTCCAGTCCGAACACCGGGGAGCTGTTTTTT

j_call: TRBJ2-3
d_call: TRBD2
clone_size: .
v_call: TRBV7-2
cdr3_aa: CASSSAGGQYF
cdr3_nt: TGTGCCAGCAGCTCGGCGGGGGGGCAGTATTTT

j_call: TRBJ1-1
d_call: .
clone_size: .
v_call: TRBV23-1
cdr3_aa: CASSRVPRGEAFF
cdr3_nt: TGCGCCAGCAGTCGCGTCCCCCGCGGTGAAGCTTTCTTT

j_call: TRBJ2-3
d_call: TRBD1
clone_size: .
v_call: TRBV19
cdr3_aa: CASSNRDRGTDTQYF
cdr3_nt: TGTGCCAGTAGCAACCGGGACAGGGGAACAGATACGCAGTATTTT

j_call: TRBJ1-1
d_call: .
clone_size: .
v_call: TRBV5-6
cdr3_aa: CASGRPARTEAFF
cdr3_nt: TGTGCCAGCGGGCGGCCGGCCCGGACTGAGGCTTTCTTT

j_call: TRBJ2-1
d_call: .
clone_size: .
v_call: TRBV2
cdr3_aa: CASTADTYNEQFF
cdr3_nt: TGTGCCAGCACGGCGGACACCTACAATGAGCAGTTCTTC

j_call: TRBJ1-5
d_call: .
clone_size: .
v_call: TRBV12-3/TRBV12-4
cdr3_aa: CASSLTGTDRLHF
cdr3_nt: TGTGCCAGCAGTCTAACCGGGACTGACCGGCTGCATTTT

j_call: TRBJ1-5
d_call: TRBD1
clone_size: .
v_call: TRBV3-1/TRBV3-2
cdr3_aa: CASSYGQGQPQHF
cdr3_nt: TGTGCCAGCAGTTACGGACAGGGTCAGCCCCAGCATTTT

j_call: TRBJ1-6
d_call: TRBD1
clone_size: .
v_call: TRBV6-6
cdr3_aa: CASRTAGTVNSPLHF
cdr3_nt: TGTGCCAGCAGGACAGCAGGGACAGTTAATTCACCCCTCCACTTT

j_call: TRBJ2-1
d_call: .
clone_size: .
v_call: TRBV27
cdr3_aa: CASSSTESSYNEQFF
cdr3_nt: TGTGCCAGCAGTTCCACAGAGAGCTCCTACAATGAGCAGTTCTTC

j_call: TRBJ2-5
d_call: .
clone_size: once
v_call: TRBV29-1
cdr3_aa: CSVEGAGKQETQYF
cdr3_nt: TGCAGCGTTGAAGGGGCAGGGAAGCAAGAGACCCAGTACTTC

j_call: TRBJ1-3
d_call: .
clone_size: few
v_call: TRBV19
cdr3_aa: CASNTGSGNTIYF
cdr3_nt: TGTGCCAGTAACACGGGCTCTGGAAACACCATATATTTT

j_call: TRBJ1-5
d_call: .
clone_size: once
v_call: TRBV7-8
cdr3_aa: CASSLAQGPSRSQHF
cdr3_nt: TGTGCCAGCAGCTTAGCCCAGGGGCCTTCGAGGTCCCAGCATTTT

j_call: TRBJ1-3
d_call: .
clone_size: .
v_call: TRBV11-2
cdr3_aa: CASSLSRGMISSGNTIYF
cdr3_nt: TGTGCCAGCAGCCTTAGCCGGGGGATGATAAGCTCTGGAAACACCATATATTTT